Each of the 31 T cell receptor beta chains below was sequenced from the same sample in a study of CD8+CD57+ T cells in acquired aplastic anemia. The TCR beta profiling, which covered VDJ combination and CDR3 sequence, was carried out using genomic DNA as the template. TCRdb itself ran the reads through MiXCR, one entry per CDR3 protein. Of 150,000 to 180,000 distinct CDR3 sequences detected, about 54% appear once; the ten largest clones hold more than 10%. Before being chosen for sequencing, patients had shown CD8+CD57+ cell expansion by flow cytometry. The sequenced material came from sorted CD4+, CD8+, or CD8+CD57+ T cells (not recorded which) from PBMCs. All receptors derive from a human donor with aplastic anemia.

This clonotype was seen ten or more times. This CDR3 is CANLKGNSYEQYF. The CDR3 DNA reads as TGCGCCAACCTCAAGGGGAATTCCTACGAGCAGTACTTC. The chain joins TRBV4-1 to TRBJ2-7, with D possibly matching TRBD1 (5 bases). The CDR3 has 13 amino acids. Germline loops: CDR1 MGHRA, CDR2 YSYEKL. Trimming removed 10 bases from V and 1 base from J, with 14 bases in between.

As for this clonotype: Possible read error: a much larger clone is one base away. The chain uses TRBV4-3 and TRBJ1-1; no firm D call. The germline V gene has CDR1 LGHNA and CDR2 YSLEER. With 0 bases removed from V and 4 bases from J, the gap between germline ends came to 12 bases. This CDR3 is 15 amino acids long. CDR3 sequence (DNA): TGCGCCAGCAGCCAAGACTGGGCGGTGAGCACTGAAGCTTTCTTT. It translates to CASSQDWAVSTEAFF.

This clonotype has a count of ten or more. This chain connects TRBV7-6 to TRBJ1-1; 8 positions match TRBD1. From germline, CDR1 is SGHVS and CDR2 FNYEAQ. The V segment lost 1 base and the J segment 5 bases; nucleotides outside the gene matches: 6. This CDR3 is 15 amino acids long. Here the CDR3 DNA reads TGTGCCAGCAGCTTAGGGCGCAGGGGGCAAACTGAAGCTTTCTTT. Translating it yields CASSLGRRGQTEAFF.

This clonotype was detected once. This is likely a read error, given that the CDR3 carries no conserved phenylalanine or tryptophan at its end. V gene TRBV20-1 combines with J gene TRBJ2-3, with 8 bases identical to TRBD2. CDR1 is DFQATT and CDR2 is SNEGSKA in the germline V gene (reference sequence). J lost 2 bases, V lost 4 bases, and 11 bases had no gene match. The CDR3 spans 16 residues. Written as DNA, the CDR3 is TGCAGTGCTATGGTACCGGGGGGGGCTATCACAGATACGCAGTATCTT. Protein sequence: CSAMVPGGAITDTQYL.

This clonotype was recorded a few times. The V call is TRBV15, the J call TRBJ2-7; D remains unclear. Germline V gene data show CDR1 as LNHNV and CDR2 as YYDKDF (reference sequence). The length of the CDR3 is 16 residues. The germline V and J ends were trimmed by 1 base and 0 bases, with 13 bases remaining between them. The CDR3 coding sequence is TGTGCCACCAGCAGAGTGATGACGGGCGGCTCCTACGAGCAGTACTTC. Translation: CATSRVMTGGSYEQYF.

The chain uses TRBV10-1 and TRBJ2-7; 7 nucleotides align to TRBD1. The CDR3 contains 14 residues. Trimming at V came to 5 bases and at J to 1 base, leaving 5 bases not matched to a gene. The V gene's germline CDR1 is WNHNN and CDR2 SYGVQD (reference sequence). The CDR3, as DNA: TGCGCCAGCAGTCGGACAGGTAGTTCCTACGAGCAGTACTTC. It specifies CASSRTGSSYEQYF.

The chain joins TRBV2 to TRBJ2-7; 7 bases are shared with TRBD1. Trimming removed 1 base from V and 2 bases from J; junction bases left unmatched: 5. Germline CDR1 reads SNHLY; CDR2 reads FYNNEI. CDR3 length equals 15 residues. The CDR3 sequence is CASSEGLGQPYEQYF. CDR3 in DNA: TGTGCCAGCAGTGAAGGACTGGGACAGCCCTACGAGCAGTACTTC.

The CDR3 loop is CASSIPKAFNSPLHF. The CDR3 DNA reads as TGTGCCAGTAGTATACCTAAGGCCTTTAATTCACCCCTCCACTTT. The V gene is TRBV19, the J gene TRBJ1-6; D is uncertain. Trimming stripped 2 bases from V and 6 bases from J, with 11 bases between. Per the germline V gene, CDR1 is LNHDA and CDR2 is SQIVND (reference sequence). The CDR3 is made up of 15 amino acids.

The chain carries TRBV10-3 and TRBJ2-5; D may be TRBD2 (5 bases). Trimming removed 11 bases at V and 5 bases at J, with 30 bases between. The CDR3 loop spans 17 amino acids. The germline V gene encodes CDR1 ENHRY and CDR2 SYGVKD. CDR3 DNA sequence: TGTGCCGTGCAGGAAGAGCTCGTGGGAGTTGCCAAGGAGACCCAGTACTTC. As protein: CAVQEELVGVAKETQYF.

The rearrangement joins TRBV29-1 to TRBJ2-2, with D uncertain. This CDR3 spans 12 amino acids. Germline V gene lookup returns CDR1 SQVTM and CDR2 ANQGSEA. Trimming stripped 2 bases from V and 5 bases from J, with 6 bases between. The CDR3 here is CSVERVTGELFF. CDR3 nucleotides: TGCAGCGTTGAACGTGTGACCGGGGAGCTGTTTTTT.

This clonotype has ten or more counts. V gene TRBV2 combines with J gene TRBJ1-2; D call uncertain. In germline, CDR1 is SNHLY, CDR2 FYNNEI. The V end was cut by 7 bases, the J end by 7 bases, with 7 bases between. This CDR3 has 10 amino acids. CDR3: CASMDGGYTF. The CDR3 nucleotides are TGTGCCAGCATGGACGGTGGCTACACCTTC.

CDR3 sequence (DNA): TGTGCCACCAGTGATCCCGGAGGGGACAGGGGCTACGAGCAGTACTTC. It codes for CATSDPGGDRGYEQYF. V is TRBV24-1 and J is TRBJ2-7; 10 nucleotides match TRBD1. The germline CDR1 and CDR2 sequences are KGHDR and SFDVKD. The V segment lost 3 bases and the J segment 3 bases; nucleotides outside the gene matches: 7. This CDR3 spans 16 amino acids.

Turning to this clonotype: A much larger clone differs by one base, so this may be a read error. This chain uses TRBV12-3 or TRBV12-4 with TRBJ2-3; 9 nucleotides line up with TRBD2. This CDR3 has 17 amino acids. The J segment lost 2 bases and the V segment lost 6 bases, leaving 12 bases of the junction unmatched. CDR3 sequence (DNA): TGTGCCAGCAGCCCGCCCCCTCGGACTAGCGTCACAGATACGCAGTATTTT. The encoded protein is CASSPPPRTSVTDTQYF.

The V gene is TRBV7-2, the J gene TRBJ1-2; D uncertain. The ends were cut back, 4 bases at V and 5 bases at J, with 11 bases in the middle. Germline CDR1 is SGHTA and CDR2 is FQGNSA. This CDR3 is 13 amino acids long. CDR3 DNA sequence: TGTGCCAGCAGCTCCGACCGATCATATGGCTACACCTTC. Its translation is CASSSDRSYGYTF.

The CDR3 bases are TGCAGTGCTAGAGACGGCTACTCACCCCTCCACTTT. It encodes CSARDGYSPLHF. V gene TRBV20-1 combines with J gene TRBJ1-6; D ambiguous. Germline V gene sequence: CDR1 DFQATT, CDR2 SNEGSKA (reference sequence). The CDR3 runs 12 residues. Between the trimmed V and J ends, which lost 0 bases and 10 bases, there was a span of 7 bases.

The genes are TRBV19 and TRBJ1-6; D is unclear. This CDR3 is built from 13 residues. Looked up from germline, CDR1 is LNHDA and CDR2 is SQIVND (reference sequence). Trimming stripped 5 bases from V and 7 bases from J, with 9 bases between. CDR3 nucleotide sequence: TGTGCCAGTAGTTCCCTGGGGAATTCACCCCTCCACTTT. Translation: CASSSLGNSPLHF.

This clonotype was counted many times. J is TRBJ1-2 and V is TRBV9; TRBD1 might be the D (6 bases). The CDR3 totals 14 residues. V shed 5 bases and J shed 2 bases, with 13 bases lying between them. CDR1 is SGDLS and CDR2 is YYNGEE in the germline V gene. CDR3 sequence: CASSPLQGNYGYTF. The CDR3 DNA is TGTGCCAGCAGTCCACTTCAGGGGAACTATGGCTACACCTTC.

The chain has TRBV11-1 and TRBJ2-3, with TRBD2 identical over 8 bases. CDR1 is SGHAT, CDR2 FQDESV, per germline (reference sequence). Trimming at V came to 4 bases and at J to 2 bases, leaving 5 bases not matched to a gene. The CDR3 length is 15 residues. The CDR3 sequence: CASSYSGGHTDTQYF. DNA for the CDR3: TGTGCCAGCAGCTATTCGGGGGGGCACACAGATACGCAGTATTTT.

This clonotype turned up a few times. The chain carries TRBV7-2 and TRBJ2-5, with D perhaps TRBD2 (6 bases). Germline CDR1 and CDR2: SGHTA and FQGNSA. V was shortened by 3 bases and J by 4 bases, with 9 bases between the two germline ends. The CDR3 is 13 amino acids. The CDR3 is CASSFTGVETQYF. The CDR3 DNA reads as TGTGCCAGCAGCTTTACGGGAGTAGAGACCCAGTACTTC.

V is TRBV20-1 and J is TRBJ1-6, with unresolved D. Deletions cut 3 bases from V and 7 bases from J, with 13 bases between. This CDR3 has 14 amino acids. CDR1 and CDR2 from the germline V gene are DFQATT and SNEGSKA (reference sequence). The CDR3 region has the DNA TGCAGTGCTAGCGGTGGCAACGAGAATTCACCCCTCCACTTT. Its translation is CSASGGNENSPLHF.

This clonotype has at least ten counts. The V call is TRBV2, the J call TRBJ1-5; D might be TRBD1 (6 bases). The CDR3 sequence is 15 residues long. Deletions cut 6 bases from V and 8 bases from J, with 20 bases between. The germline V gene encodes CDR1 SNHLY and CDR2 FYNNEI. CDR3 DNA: TGTGCCAGCAGGGCCGGGGGGCTCTTAAGGGAGCCCCAGCATTTT. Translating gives CASRAGGLLREPQHF.

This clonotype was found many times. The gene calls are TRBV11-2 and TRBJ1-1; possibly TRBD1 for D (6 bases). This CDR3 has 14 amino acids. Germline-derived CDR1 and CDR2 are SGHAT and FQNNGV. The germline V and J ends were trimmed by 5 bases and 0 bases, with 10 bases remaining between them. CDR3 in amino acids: CASSTTGMNTEAFF. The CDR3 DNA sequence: TGTGCCAGCAGCACTACAGGGATGAACACTGAAGCTTTCTTT.

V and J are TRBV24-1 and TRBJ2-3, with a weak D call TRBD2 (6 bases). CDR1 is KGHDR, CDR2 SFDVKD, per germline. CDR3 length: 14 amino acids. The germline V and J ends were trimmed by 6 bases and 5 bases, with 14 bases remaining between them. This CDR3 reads CATSPSARGDTQYF. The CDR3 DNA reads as TGTGCCACCAGTCCTAGCGCGAGGGGAGATACGCAGTATTTT.

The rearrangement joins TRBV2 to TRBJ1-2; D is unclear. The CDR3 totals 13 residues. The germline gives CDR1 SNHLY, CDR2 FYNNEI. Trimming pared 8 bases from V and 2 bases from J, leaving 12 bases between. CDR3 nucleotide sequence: TGTGCCAGCCCCCCCCTGGGGAACTATGGCTACACCTTC. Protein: CASPPLGNYGYTF.

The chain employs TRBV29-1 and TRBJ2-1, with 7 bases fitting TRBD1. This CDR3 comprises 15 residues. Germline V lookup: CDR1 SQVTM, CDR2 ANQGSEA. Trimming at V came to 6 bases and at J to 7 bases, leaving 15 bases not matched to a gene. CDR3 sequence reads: CSVYTFRGPGNEQFF. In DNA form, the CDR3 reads TGCAGCGTCTATACATTTAGGGGGCCAGGGAATGAGCAGTTCTTC.

The CDR3: CASSVGQGAFYEQYF. CDR3 sequence (DNA): TGTGCCAGCAGCGTGGGACAGGGGGCTTTCTACGAGCAGTACTTC. The rearrangement uses TRBV9 and TRBJ2-7; 12 positions agree with TRBD1. This CDR3 contains 15 residues. Germline-derived CDR1 and CDR2 are SGDLS and YYNGEE. Trimming removed 2 bases from V and 3 bases from J; junction bases left unmatched: 3.

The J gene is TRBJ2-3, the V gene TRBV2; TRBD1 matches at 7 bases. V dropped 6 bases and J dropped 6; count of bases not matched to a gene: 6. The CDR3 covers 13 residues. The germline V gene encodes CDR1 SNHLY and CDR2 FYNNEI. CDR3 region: CASRGTVGDTQYF. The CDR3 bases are TGTGCCAGCAGGGGGACAGTGGGGGATACGCAGTATTTT.

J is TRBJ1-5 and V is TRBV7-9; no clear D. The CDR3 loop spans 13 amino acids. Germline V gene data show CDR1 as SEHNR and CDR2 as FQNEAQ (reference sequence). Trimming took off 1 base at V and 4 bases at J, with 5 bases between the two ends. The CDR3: CASSLDENQPQHF. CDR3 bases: TGTGCCAGCAGCTTAGACGAGAATCAGCCCCAGCATTTT.

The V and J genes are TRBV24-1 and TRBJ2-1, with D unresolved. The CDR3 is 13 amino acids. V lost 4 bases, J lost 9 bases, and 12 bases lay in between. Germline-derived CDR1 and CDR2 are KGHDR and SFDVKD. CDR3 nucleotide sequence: TGTGCCACCAGTGACCCGACCCAAGGTGAGCAGTTCTTC. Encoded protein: CATSDPTQGEQFF.

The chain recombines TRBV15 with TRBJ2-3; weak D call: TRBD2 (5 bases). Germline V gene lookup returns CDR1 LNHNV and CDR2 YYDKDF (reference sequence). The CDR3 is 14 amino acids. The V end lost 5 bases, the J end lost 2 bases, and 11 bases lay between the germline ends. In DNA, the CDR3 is TGTGCCACCAGCCCGAGCGGTTCCACAGATACGCAGTATTTT. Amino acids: CATSPSGSTDTQYF.

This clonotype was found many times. The CDR3 protein is CASSKQGSGELFF. In DNA, the CDR3 is TGTGCCAGCAGTAAACAGGGGTCCGGGGAGCTGTTTTTT. The chain has TRBV6-1 and TRBJ2-2; 7 bases map to TRBD1. The germline CDR1 and CDR2 sequences are MNHNS and SASEGT. This CDR3 comprises 13 residues. Trimming at V came to 5 bases and at J to 6 bases, leaving 3 bases not matched to a gene.